Presented here are 13 T cell receptor beta chains from one specimen sequenced in a study of blood T cell repertoires in COVID-19. Produced via immunoSEQ multiplex PCR; TCRdb's table is partial and in-frame only. This sample yields 110,000 or so clones, of which about four fifths are seen a single time; 30% to 45% belongs to the top ten. The sequenced sample consisted of peripheral blood. The receptors were sampled from an elderly man with acute or convalescent COVID-19.

The chain employs TRBV11-3 and TRBJ2-7; the match to TRBD2 covers 11 bases. CDR1 SGHNT and CDR2 YENEEA come from the germline V gene. This CDR3 is built from 15 residues. Trimming removed 5 bases from V and 6 bases from J; junction bases left unmatched: 9. CDR3 sequence: CASSLTSGSMGEQYF. The CDR3 nucleotides read TGTGCCAGCAGCCTCACTAGCGGGAGTATGGGCGAGCAGTACTTC. The full variable domain, with the rest looked up from reference TRBV11-3 and TRBJ2-7, is EAGVVQSPRYKIIEKKQPVAFWCNPISGHNTLYWYLQNLGQGPELLIRYENEEAVDDSQLPKDRFSAERLKGVDSTLKIQPAELGDSAVYLCASSLTSGSMGEQYFGPGTRLTVT.

The rearrangement links TRBV7-9 to TRBJ2-1; 11 nucleotides line up with TRBD2. CDR1 and CDR2 from the germline V gene are SEHNR and FQNEAQ (reference sequence). The CDR3 length is 15 residues. The V gene end was trimmed by 4 bases and the J gene end by 7 bases; junction bases not matched to a gene: 6. CDR3 loop: CASSSLAGGWNEQFF. CDR3 in DNA: TGTGCCAGCAGCTCTCTAGCGGGAGGATGGAATGAGCAGTTCTTC.

The chain is built from TRBV14 and TRBJ1-2, with 7 nucleotides matching TRBD1. V gave up 4 bases and J gave up 4 bases; unmatched junction bases: 6. The CDR3 totals 14 residues. The germline V gene encodes CDR1 SGHDN and CDR2 FVKESK. The CDR3 sequence: CASSLQGLGYGYTF. CDR3 sequence (DNA): TGTGCCAGCAGCCTACAGGGGCTCGGCTATGGCTACACCTTC.

V is TRBV5-1 and J is TRBJ1-1, with 8 bases identical to TRBD1. The CDR3 is 15 amino acids. Germline V lookup: CDR1 SGHRS, CDR2 YFSETQ. J was trimmed by 1 base and V by 6 bases; bases with no gene match: 8. CDR3 nucleotides: TGCGCCAGCACTTTATCGGGGACAGGGAACACTGAAGCTTTCTTT. Its translation: CASTLSGTGNTEAFF. Complete variable domain (other parts from reference TRBV5-1 and TRBJ1-1): KAGVTQTPRYLIKTRGQQVTLSCSPISGHRSVSWYQQTPGQGLQFLFEYFSETQRNKGNFPGRFSGRQFSNSRSEMNVSTLELGDSALYLCASTLSGTGNTEAFFGQGTRLTVV.

This chain joins TRBV12-5 and TRBJ1-3; 7 nucleotides line up with TRBD1. The CDR3 length is 14 residues. In germline, CDR1 is LGHNT, CDR2 FRNRAP. The ends lost 6 bases at V and 0 bases at J; junction bases unmatched: 2. CDR3 residues: CASGGTASGNTIYF. CDR3 sequence (DNA): TGTGCTAGTGGAGGGACAGCCTCTGGAAACACCATATATTTT.

The rearrangement uses TRBV12-3 or TRBV12-4 and TRBJ2-7; TRBD2 might be the D (6 bases). The ends were cut back, 2 bases at V and 5 bases at J, with 10 bases in the middle. The CDR3 has 13 amino acids. The CDR3 bases are TGTGCCAGCAGTTTATCAGGCGGGAACGAGCAGTACTTC. It encodes CASSLSGGNEQYF.

For the CDR3, the DNA is TGTGCGACTACTACCGGGACAGGGATTAATTCACCCCTCCACTTT. It codes for CATTTGTGINSPLHF. V gene TRBV19 combines with J gene TRBJ1-6; TRBD1 aligns across 9 bases. The CDR3 sequence is 15 residues long. CDR1 LNHDA and CDR2 SQIVND come from the germline V gene (reference sequence).

The chain is built from TRBV2 and TRBJ1-2; TRBD1 is a possible D gene (5 bases). Trimming stripped 4 bases from V and 6 bases from J, with 15 bases between. CDR1 is SNHLY and CDR2 is FYNNEI in the germline V gene. CDR3 length: 14 amino acids. The CDR3, as DNA: TGTGCCAGCAGTGTCGATAGGGGTGGGGATGGCTACACCTTC. Protein product: CASSVDRGGDGYTF.

The DNA for the CDR3 is TGTGCCAGCAGTCCTCCCTTCGATGAGCAGTTCTTC. It translates to CASSPPFDEQFF. The chain uses TRBV6-5 and TRBJ2-1; no clear D. V lost 5 bases and J lost 8, with 10 bases in between. Looked up from germline, CDR1 is MNHEY and CDR2 is SVGAGI. CDR3 length: 12 amino acids.

This clone was counted only a few times. The chain couples TRBV10-2 to TRBJ2-7, with 7 bases identical to TRBD1. The CDR3 runs 15 residues. The J segment lost 1 base and the V segment lost 0 bases, leaving 3 bases of the junction unmatched. The germline CDR1 and CDR2 sequences are WSHSY and SAAADI. CDR3 bases: TGCGCCAGCAGTGAGTCCTCGGGACAGTCCTACGAGCAGTACTTC. Amino acid sequence: CASSESSGQSYEQYF.

This sequence joins TRBV7-8 and TRBJ2-3, with D possibly TRBD2 on 6 matching bases. The CDR3 sequence is 15 residues long. Germline CDR1 and CDR2: SGHVS and FQNEAQ. V lost 5 bases, J lost 3 bases, and 15 bases lay in between. The CDR3 loop is CASSPYGSSTDTQYF. The DNA for the CDR3 is TGTGCCAGCAGCCCTTACGGGAGTTCGACAGATACGCAGTATTTT.

The genes are TRBV3-1 (or the pseudogene TRBV3-2) and TRBJ2-7; TRBD1 agrees at 7 bases. The CDR3 totals 17 residues. From germline, CDR1 is LGHDT and CDR2 YNNKEL (reference sequence). V was pared by 6 bases and J by 4 bases, with 18 bases of the junction left unmatched. The CDR3 nucleotides read TGTGCCAGCAGTCGGGACAGAGCCTTCCCTTTGTTTTACGAGCAGTACTTC. It encodes CASSRDRAFPLFYEQYF.

The J gene is TRBJ2-3, the V gene TRBV7-2, with TRBD1 as a possible D gene (6 bases). Deletions cut 4 bases from V and 5 bases from J, with 13 bases between. This CDR3 comprises 14 residues. Germline CDR1 is SGHTA and CDR2 is FQGNSA. In DNA form, the CDR3 reads TGTGCCAGCAGCTCTAAAGACAGGCAAGATACGCAGTATTTT. It translates to CASSSKDRQDTQYF.